This TCR beta chain was sequenced during a study of blood T cell repertoires in COVID-19. Overall study: PBMCs, B-cell-depleted T cells, or T cells were the source of the cDNA or gDNA that made up the material.

Individuals drawn from approximately 22 US areas were roughly 18 to 95 years old. Allocation to cohorts depended on clinical history reported by the participants. Method: immunoSEQ multiplex PCR; TCRdb's copy keeps in-frame clones and lacks some. The sample yields approximately 260,000 clones, approximately 85% seen once. Deletions cut 0 bases from V and 9 bases from J, with 12 bases between. The germline gives CDR1 MNHNY, CDR2 SVGAGI (reference sequence). CDR3 length equals 14 residues. The TCR was taken from a woman between 50 and 59 years old who had been exposed to COVID-19. This chain joins TRBV6-6 and TRBJ1-5; D gene unclear. The specimen sequenced was PBMCs or T cells enriched from blood (not recorded which). The CDR3 loop reads CASSYSGGSAPQHF. The DNA of the CDR3 is TGTGCCAGCAGTTACTCGGGAGGGTCCGCGCCCCAGCATTTT.